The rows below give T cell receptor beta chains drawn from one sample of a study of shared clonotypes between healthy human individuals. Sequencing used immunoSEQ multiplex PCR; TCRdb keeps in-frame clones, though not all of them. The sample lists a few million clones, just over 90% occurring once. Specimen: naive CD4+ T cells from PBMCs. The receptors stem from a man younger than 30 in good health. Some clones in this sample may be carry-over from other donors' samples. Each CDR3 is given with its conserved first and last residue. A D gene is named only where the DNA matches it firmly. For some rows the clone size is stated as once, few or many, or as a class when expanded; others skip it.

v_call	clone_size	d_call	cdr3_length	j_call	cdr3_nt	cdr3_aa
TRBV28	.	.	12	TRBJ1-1	TGTGCCACGAGCCCGCGGGAAACTGAAGCTTTCTTT	CATSPRETEAFF
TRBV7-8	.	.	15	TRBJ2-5	TGTGCCAGCAGCTTAAACCTCGGACAGAAGGAGACCCAGTACTTC	CASSLNLGQKETQYF
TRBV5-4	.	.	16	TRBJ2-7	TGTGCCAGCAGCTTGGTCCGGACAGGGCGGGGGGGCGAGCAGTACTTC	CASSLVRTGRGGEQYF
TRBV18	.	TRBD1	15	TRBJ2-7	TGTGCCAGCTCACCGCAGACAGGGGGCAGCTACGAGCAGTACTTC	CASSPQTGGSYEQYF
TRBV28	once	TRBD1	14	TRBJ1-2	TGTGCCACCCCAGGACAGGGGAAGAACTATGGCTACACCTTC	CATPGQGKNYGYTF
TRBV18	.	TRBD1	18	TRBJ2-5	TGTGCCAGCTCGCCCAAACAGGGGGCCCTCCAGGTAGGAGAGACCCAGTACTTC	CASSPKQGALQVGETQYF
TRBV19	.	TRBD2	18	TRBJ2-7	TGTGCCAGTAGTCAACCGGGACTAGCGGGAGGGCCTAGGTACGAGCAGTACTTC	CASSQPGLAGGPRYEQYF
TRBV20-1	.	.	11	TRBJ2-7	TGCAGTGCAAAAGTTAAGGACGAGCAGTACTTC	CSAKVKDEQYF
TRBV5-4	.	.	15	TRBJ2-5	TGTGCCAGCAGCCCCGTGAATTTGGGCGGGGAGACCCAGTACTTC	CASSPVNLGGETQYF
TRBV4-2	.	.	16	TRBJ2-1	TGTGCCAGCAGCCTGGACATTACCGCAGACCATCCTGAGCAGTTCTTC	CASSLDITADHPEQFF
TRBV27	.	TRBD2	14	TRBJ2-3	TGTGCCAGCAGACTAGCGAGTTTCACAGATACGCAGTATTTT	CASRLASFTDTQYF
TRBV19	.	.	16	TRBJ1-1	TGTGCCAGCAAATCAGGCTTCGGGGGCGTGAACACTGAAGCTTTCTTT	CASKSGFGGVNTEAFF
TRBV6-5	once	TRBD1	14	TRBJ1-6	TGTGCCAGCAGACCCCAGGGGGCTAGATCACCCCTCCACTTT	CASRPQGARSPLHF
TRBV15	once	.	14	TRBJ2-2	TGTGCCACCAGCAGGTCAACAAGCACCGGGGAGCTGTTTTTT	CATSRSTSTGELFF
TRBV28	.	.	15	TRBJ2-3	TGTGCCACCAGCACCCACGGGAGCGGCACAGATACGCAGTATTTT	CATSTHGSGTDTQYF
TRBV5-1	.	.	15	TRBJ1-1	TGCGCCAGCAGCTCGATGGACCCTCGGAACACTGAAGCTTTCTTT	CASSSMDPRNTEAFF
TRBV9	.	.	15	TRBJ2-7	TGTGCCAGCAGCGTACAGCCTGGGTCGGCCTACGAGCAGTACTTC	CASSVQPGSAYEQYF
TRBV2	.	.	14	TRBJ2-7	TGTGCCAGCCGGAGGGACGGGCCTTACGAAGAGCAGTACTTC	CASRRDGPYEEQYF